A selection of T cell receptor beta chains follows, all from one sample in a study of CD8 T cells in Susac syndrome. MiXCR was run by TCRdb on the immunoSEQ multiplex PCR reads, yielding one entry per CDR3 protein. The data show 78,000 or so distinct CDR3 sequences, over 85% seen once. Sequencing used CD8+ T cells from PBMCs. The source of these receptors is a human donor with multiple sclerosis. The CDR3 runs from the conserved cysteine through the conserved F or W.

TRBV2	TRBJ1-1	CASRQGDTEAFF
TRBV9	TRBJ1-2	CASSSGTESGYTF
TRBV29-1	TRBJ1-2	CSVEQGAQNGYTF
TRBV10-1	TRBJ2-2	CASSATGETGELFF
TRBV5-4	TRBJ1-2	CASSYRQYANYGYTF
TRBV6-2/TRBV6-3	TRBJ2-7	CASSPYRAAYEQYF
TRBV12-3/TRBV12-4	TRBJ2-1	CASILAGVHNEQFF
TRBV3-1	TRBJ2-2	CASSQEGAGELFF
TRBV27	TRBJ2-7	CASSLRTASYEQYF
TRBV28	TRBJ1-2	CAISATGIYGYTF
TRBV5-6	TRBJ2-7	CASSPGAGDYEQYF
TRBV3-1	TRBJ1-1	CASSQRGREAFF
TRBV30	TRBJ2-2	CAWRTGELFF
TRBV25-1	TRBJ2-5	CASSNQGETQYF
TRBV12-5	TRBJ2-3	CASDFGGQGRTDTQYF
TRBV30	TRBJ2-3	CAWSPGGENTQYF
TRBV4-1	TRBJ2-5	CASSHSSAEETQYF
TRBV12-3/TRBV12-4	TRBJ2-1	CASSFDLSSYNEQFF
TRBV27	TRBJ2-6	CASSFLSQGGANVLTF
TRBV30	TRBJ2-7	CAWKTYEQDLCEQYF
TRBV12-3/TRBV12-4	TRBJ1-2	CASSLRRDYGYTF
TRBV4-1	TRBJ2-5	CASSQEEVVGETQYF
TRBV6-5	TRBJ2-3	CASSYGDSDTQYF
TRBV13	TRBJ2-5	CASSSRLGGGEQETQYF
TRBV20-1	TRBJ2-1	CSARGLPSDYNEQFF
TRBV7-9	TRBJ2-1	CASSHRDKPYNEQFF
TRBV2	TRBJ2-5	CASSNPSDRGTQYF
TRBV27	TRBJ2-7	CASSLTGTGVSYEQYF
TRBV18	TRBJ1-1	CASSPTGTRGPNTEAFF
TRBV20-1	TRBJ1-2	CSASRQGPYYGYTF
TRBV19	TRBJ2-7	CASTPSDRPYEQYF
TRBV29-1	TRBJ1-1	CSVVDYRWEEGEAFF
TRBV12-3/TRBV12-4	TRBJ1-2	CASSLAIVGEIYGYTF
TRBV6-6	TRBJ2-1	CASRILGTAFMQFF
TRBV29-1	TRBJ1-5	CSVLTGGGQPQHF
TRBV7-9	TRBJ2-7	CASSLVGSRRDEQYF
TRBV6-5	TRBJ1-1	CASSYSSQGNTEAFF
TRBV29-1	TRBJ2-5	CSVERGEETQYF
TRBV29-1	TRBJ2-4	CSVTNLENIQYF
TRBV19	TRBJ2-3	CASNLAGGGDTQYF
TRBV19	TRBJ1-1	CASNQGAEAFF
TRBV27	TRBJ1-6	CASSPPRDSPLHF
TRBV5-8	TRBJ2-5	CASSFPGTSGGTQETQYF
TRBV9	TRBJ2-2	CASSAHRGQGFGELFF